These T cell receptor beta chains were read from a single sample in a study of PD-1 blockade in classical Hodgkin lymphoma. Some clones are missing from TCRdb's copy, which holds only in-frame ones; the method was immunoSEQ multiplex PCR. The sample consists of fewer than 25,000 clones, approximately 91% of them appearing once. Sequenced sample: CD4+ T cells from blood. These receptors all come from a human donor with classical Hodgkin lymphoma. CDR3s include the opening cysteine and the closing phenylalanine or tryptophan. D genes are given only for firm matches. Clone size is shown for a subset of rows, as once, few, many or a class of expanded clone.

TRBV2	TRBJ2-7	-	-	TGTGCCAGCAGTGAGGCAGGTCGGTCTCTCCACGAGCAGTACTTC	CASSEAGRSLHEQYF
TRBV4-1	TRBJ2-5	-	-	TGCGCCAGCAGCCGAGGGTCCGGGACTCAAAGAGCATATTCCGAGACCCAGTACTTC	CASSRGSGTQRAYSETQYF
TRBV5-4	TRBJ1-2	-	-	TGTGCCAGCAGCTTGGCGGTTCCGTCCAGGGGATATGGCTACACCTTC	CASSLAVPSRGYGYTF
TRBV15	TRBJ2-6	-	-	TGTGCCACCAGCCGGCTAGGGACTCCCTCTGGGGCCAACGTCCTGACTTTC	CATSRLGTPSGANVLTF
TRBV7-2	TRBJ1-2	TRBD1	few	TGTGCCAGCAGCCAACCGGGACAGGGGGTCAATGGCTACACCTTC	CASSQPGQGVNGYTF
TRBV20-1	TRBJ2-5	-	-	TGCAGTGGTCCCCTAGGGCAGACCCAGTACTTC	CSGPLGQTQYF
TRBV28	TRBJ2-1	TRBD2	-	TGTGCCAGCAAAGGGCGGGAGTCGAGGAATGAGCAGTTCTTC	CASKGRESRNEQFF
TRBV10-3	TRBJ1-5	-	-	TGTGCCATCAGTGAGTCGGGCAATCAGCCCCAGCATTTT	CAISESGNQPQHF
TRBV7-9	TRBJ1-6	-	-	TGTGCCAGCAGCTCGACAGCGGGCCTGAGCTCCTATAATTCACCCCTCCACTTT	CASSSTAGLSSYNSPLHF
TRBV5-5	TRBJ1-2	-	-	TGTGCCAGCAGCTTGGCCGCCAGGGGTGACTATGGCTACACCTTC	CASSLAARGDYGYTF
TRBV5-1	TRBJ2-7	TRBD2	-	TGCGCCAGCAGCCCCCCGGGACTAGGGTCCTACGAGCAGTACTTC	CASSPPGLGSYEQYF
TRBV9	TRBJ1-4	TRBD1	-	TGTGCCAGCAGCTTCCGGGACAGGTTTAATGAAAAACTGTTTTTT	CASSFRDRFNEKLFF
TRBV4-2	TRBJ2-1	-	-	TGTGCCAGCAGCCAAGCTGGGGAGAAGGGGAATGAGCAGTTCTTC	CASSQAGEKGNEQFF
TRBV30	TRBJ1-3	-	-	TGTGCCTGGAGTCTCTTTAGCAACACCATATATTTT	CAWSLFSNTIYF
TRBV30	TRBJ1-2	-	-	TGTGCCTGGAGTGGGACCTATGGCTACACCTTC	CAWSGTYGYTF
TRBV2	TRBJ2-7	-	-	TGTGCCAGCAGTGAAGAAACCTACGAGCAGTACTTC	CASSEETYEQYF
TRBV20-1	TRBJ1-1	-	-	TGCAGTGCTCAGGGGAACACTGAAGCTTTCTTT	CSAQGNTEAFF
TRBV7-3	TRBJ2-1	-	-	TGTGCCAGCAGCTCGATAGGGGGCTCCTACAATGAGCAGTTCTTC	CASSSIGGSYNEQFF
TRBV6-5	TRBJ1-2	-	-	TGTGCCAGCAGTCGGGACCGGGCAGCGTTCTATGGCTACACCTTC	CASSRDRAAFYGYTF
TRBV5-1	TRBJ2-3	-	once	TGCGCCAGCAGCTTGGTCAGGTCCCACACAGATACGCAGTATTTT	CASSLVRSHTDTQYF
TRBV5-5	TRBJ2-3	-	-	TGTGCCAGCAGCAGTACAGGCACAGATACGCAGTATTTT	CASSSTGTDTQYF
TRBV7-9	TRBJ1-3	-	-	TGTGCCAGCAGCTTAGGGAACGAAGGAAACACCATATATTTT	CASSLGNEGNTIYF
TRBV30	TRBJ2-2	-	-	TGTGCCTGGAGTGTACTAAACCGCGGCGGGGAGCTGTTTTTT	CAWSVLNRGGELFF
TRBV9	TRBJ2-7	-	-	TGTGCCAGCAGCCTCCGCCTTGACTACGAGCAGTACTTC	CASSLRLDYEQYF
TRBV6-1	TRBJ1-5	-	-	TGTGCCAGCAGTGGCCGACCGGGGAGGGCAAATCAGCCCCAGCATTTT	CASSGRPGRANQPQHF
TRBV6-1	TRBJ2-7	TRBD2	-	TGTGCCAGCACTCGCGGACTAGATTACGAGCAGTACTTC	CASTRGLDYEQYF
TRBV18	TRBJ1-1	TRBD1	-	TGTGCCAGCTCACCGGGACAGGGCTCTGAAGCTTTCTTT	CASSPGQGSEAFF
TRBV18	TRBJ2-1	TRBD2	-	TGTGCCAGCTCACCCCTAGGGACTAGCGGCACCTACAATGAGCAGTTCTTC	CASSPLGTSGTYNEQFF
TRBV5-1	TRBJ2-3	TRBD2	-	TGCGCCAGCAGCCTAAGCGGGAGAACAGATACGCAGTATTTT	CASSLSGRTDTQYF
TRBV9	TRBJ1-6	-	few	TGTGCCAGCAGCGTACTTGGGGGGTCACCCCTCCACTTT	CASSVLGGSPLHF
TRBV7-7	TRBJ2-1	TRBD1	-	TGTGCCAGCAGCCGAAATGACAGGGTCCCCTACAATGAGCAGTTCTTC	CASSRNDRVPYNEQFF
TRBV9	TRBJ1-5	-	-	TGTGCCAGCAGCGTAGGAGGGCTCGGTCAGCCCCAGCATTTT	CASSVGGLGQPQHF
TRBV27	TRBJ2-7	-	once	TGTGCCAGCAGCCGTCTCGGGGACCACGAGCAGTACTTC	CASSRLGDHEQYF
TRBV29-1	TRBJ2-1	-	once	TGCAGCGCCTCAGGGGTAAACTACAATGAGCAGTTCTTC	CSASGVNYNEQFF
TRBV4-1	TRBJ2-3	TRBD2	-	TGCGCCAGCAGCCCCATACTAGCGCTCTCAGATACGCAGTATTTT	CASSPILALSDTQYF
TRBV2	TRBJ1-6	-	-	TGTGCCAGCAGTGACCCGACACGGACCCTCCACTTT	CASSDPTRTLHF
TRBV29-1	TRBJ2-5	-	once	TGCAGCGTTGAGCCTCAAGAGACCCAGTACTTC	CSVEPQETQYF
TRBV4-3	TRBJ1-3	-	-	TGCGCCAGCAGCCAAGGGGGGGGTTGGTACGGGCAGAGCTCTGGAAACACCATATATTTT	CASSQGGGWYGQSSGNTIYF
TRBV27	TRBJ2-1	TRBD2	once	TGTGCCAGCAGTTTCCCCCCTAGCGGGAGCAACAATGAGCAGTTCTTC	CASSFPPSGSNNEQFF
TRBV28	TRBJ1-2	-	-	TGTGCCAGCAGGGATGAGCAGACTAACTATGGCTACACCTTC	CASRDEQTNYGYTF
TRBV9	TRBJ2-1	TRBD2	-	TGTGCCAGCAGCGTAGGAGTAGCGGGGAGTGAGCAGTTCTTC	CASSVGVAGSEQFF